This TCR beta chain stems from a study of T cell changes during pregnancy in multiple sclerosis. This table comes from immunoSEQ multiplex PCR, and its TCRdb copy is limited to in-frame clones, with some not included. The sample shows about 60,000 clones, roughly nine tenths of them seen only once. The CDR3 runs 13 residues. V was trimmed by 5 bases and J by 11 bases, leaving 16 bases between them. Germline V gene lookup returns CDR1 SGHAT and CDR2 FQNNGV. This TCR was sampled from a female donor with multiple sclerosis, enrolled in a pregnancy study. This material consisted of peripheral blood, taken before pregnancy. The V and J genes are TRBV11-2 and TRBJ2-4; D perhaps matches TRBD1 (6 bases). The CDR3, as DNA: TGTGCCAGCAGCAGCCGGACAGTTATCGTTCAGTACTTC. It translates to CASSSRTVIVQYF.